Sequencing of this TCR beta chain was carried out in a study of early stage breast cancer tumors (dated by TCRdb to about 2017). Study-wide context: Of the roughly 15 invasive breast tumors, roughly eleven were found to be estrogen receptor-positive, progesterone receptor-positive and HER2-negative. About 70% of the 12 ER+/PR+/HER2- tumors were invasive ductal carcinomas, while the other four were invasive lobular carcinomas. On average, each sample got 9 to 10-fold read coverage. Across all samples, roughly 2,800,000 templates representing approximately 1,000,000 unique clonotypes were detected. What the authors observed across the whole study: Compared with adjacent normal breast tissue, tumors had roughly 2.5-fold higher T cell density and higher clonality. Greater similarity was observed between blood and normal breast repertoires than between blood and tumor repertoires, and tumor was distinguished from normal in about 90% of the 16 patients when each tissue was compared with blood. Chain pairing and functional markers such as CD4, CD8 and FOXP3 were missed by bulk genomic DNA sequencing of unsorted cells. Enriched TCRB sequences shared across patients were found to be mostly commonly generated sequences that were unlikely to play an important role in the tumor microenvironment. Because the cohort was small, a breakdown by tumor subtype could not be done.

The germline V gene (reference sequence) yields LNHDA for CDR1 and SQIVND for CDR2. Cut back by 5 bases and 7 bases, the V and J ends lie 15 bases apart. Its CDR3 holds 14 amino acids, cysteine through phenylalanine. The sequence is cut down to CDR3 DNA, 42 bases in frame from base 1. The sample holds a few counts of this clone. The specificity of this receptor is unknown. No clone much larger than this one lies a single base away; base qualities are absent. Two independent genomic DNA replicates were amplified for each sample, with approximately 0.5 ug used for blood and about 1.5 ug for tumor or normal breast. Following the manufacturer's instructions, the ImmunoSeq Intro kit was used to carry out TCRB sequencing on genomic DNA. Multiplex PCR ran around 32 cycles with proprietary primers and spike-in control sequences for absolute quantification. Single-end 150-bp reads were used to sequence an 87-bp fragment covering the CDR3 and the flanking V and J genes. Each lane of an Illumina MiSeq running version 3.0 chemistry carried seven multiplexed samples, with two replicates apiece. Per the authors' processing: Raw data were processed by the vendor's proprietary pipeline, with both replicates merged into one result per sample. A clonotype was defined as productive rearrangements that share the same V-gene family, CDR3 amino acid sequence and J-gene segment. To compute clonality, the normalized Shannon entropy (Pielou evenness) of TCRB abundances was subtracted from 1. T cell density was estimated as total templates divided by the number of input cells, with the number of input cells inferred from the DNA input amount. Total repertoire diversity and clonality were estimated with Recon using default parameters. A clonotype was considered tumor-enriched if its abundance in tumor exceeded 0.1% and was at least 32-fold higher than its abundance in normal breast. The source is immuneACCESS, and TCRdb retained only in-frame sequences with V and J called. Part of the clones is not carried over; for the studies checked, unresolved V genes explain less than half of this, and the remainder is unexplained. D and trimming were read from the DNA, whereas the V and J calls and clone size are those reported in that table. The table for this sample lists approximately 30,000 clones; 80% of them were counted only once. In total, the top ten clones hold roughly 13% of the sample.

The study profiled bulk TCR beta-chain repertoires in matched peripheral blood, tumor and adjacent normal breast tissue taken from fewer than 20 patients with early-stage breast cancer. Before surgery, whole blood (about 5-10 mL) was collected into EDTA tubes and processed within 2 hours. Ficoll-Paque centrifugation in SepMate-50 tubes was used to isolate peripheral blood mononuclear cells. PBMCs were cryopreserved in aliquots of roughly 2 to 4.5 million cells in roughly 90% FBS with around 10% DMSO and kept in liquid nitrogen. The Qiagen AllPrep DNA/RNA Mini kit was used for genomic DNA extraction.

Input material: blood. This receptor was taken from a person in their 60s with breast cancer. This sequence uses TRBV19 and TRBJ2-1; TRBD2 is possibly the D segment (6 matching bases). The CDR3 region: CASSLGTQRNEQFF. The nucleotide sequence is TGTGCCAGTAGTCTCGGGACTCAGCGGAATGAGCAGTTCTTC.